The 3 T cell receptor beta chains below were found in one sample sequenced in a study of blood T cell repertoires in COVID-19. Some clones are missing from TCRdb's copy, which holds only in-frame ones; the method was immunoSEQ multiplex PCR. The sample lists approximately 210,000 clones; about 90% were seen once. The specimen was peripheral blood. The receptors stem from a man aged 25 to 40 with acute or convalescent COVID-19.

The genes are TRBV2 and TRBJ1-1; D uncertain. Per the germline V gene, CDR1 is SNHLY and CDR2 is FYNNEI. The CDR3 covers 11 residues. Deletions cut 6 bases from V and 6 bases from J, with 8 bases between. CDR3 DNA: TGTGCCAGCAGCATAGGAGCTGAAGCTTTCTTT. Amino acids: CASSIGAEAFF.

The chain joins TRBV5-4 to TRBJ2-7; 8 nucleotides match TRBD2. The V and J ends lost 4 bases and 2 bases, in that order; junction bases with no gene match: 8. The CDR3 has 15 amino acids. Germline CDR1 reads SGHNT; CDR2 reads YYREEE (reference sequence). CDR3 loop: CASSPTGLGPYEQYF. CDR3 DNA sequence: TGTGCCAGCAGCCCCACGGGACTAGGACCCTACGAGCAGTACTTC. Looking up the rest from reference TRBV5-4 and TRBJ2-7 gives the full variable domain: ETGVTQSPTHLIKTRGQQVTLRCSSQSGHNTVSWYQQALGQGPQFIFQYYREEENGRGNFPPRFSGLQFPNYSSELNVNALELDDSALYLCASSPTGLGPYEQYFGPGTRLTVT.

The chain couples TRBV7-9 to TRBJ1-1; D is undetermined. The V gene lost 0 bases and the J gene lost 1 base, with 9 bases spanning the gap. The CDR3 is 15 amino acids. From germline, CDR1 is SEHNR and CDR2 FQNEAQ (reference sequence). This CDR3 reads CASSLAHLRNTEAFF. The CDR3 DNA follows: TGTGCCAGCAGCTTAGCCCACCTAAGGAACACTGAAGCTTTCTTT.